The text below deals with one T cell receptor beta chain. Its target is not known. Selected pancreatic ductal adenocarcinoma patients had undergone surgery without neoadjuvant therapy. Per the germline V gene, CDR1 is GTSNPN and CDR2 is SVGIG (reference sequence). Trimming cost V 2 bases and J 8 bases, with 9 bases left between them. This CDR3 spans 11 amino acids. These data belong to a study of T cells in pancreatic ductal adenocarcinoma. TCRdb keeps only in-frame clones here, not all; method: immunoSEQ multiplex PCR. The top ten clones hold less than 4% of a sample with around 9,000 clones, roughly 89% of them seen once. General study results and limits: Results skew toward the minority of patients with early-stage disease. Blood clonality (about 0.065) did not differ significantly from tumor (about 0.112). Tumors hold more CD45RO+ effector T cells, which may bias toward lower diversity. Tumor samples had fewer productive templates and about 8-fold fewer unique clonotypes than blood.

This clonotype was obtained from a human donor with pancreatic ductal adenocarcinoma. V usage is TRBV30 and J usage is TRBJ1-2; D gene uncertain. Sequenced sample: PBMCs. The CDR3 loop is CAWSTGFGYTF. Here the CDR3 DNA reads TGTGCCTGGAGTACGGGGTTCGGCTACACCTTC.